This entry features one T cell receptor beta chain sequence. Its specificity is unknown. This CDR3 comprises 12 residues. CDR1 and CDR2 from the germline V gene are SGHRS and YFSETQ. V lost 4 bases to trimming and J lost 8 bases, with 12 bases between them. The data derive from a study of beta chain features in type 1 diabetes. Study-level findings and limits: All four CD4+ subsets from Type 1 diabetes patients carried moderately but significantly shorter TCRB CDR3s. The study left unresolved whether HLA type influences TCRB rearrangement.

Expressed TCRB transcripts got sequenced, as all isolated RNA was reverse transcribed. TCRdb's table, derived via immunoSEQ multiplex PCR, lists solely in-frame clones and lacks some. In the table there are around 300,000 clones, roughly 15% of which are singletons. The chain recombines TRBV5-1 with TRBJ1-1, with D possibly being TRBD1 (5 bases). Specimen: central memory CD4+ T cells from blood. The clonotype comes from a man aged 25 to 40 in good health. This CDR3 is CASSTSGTEAFF. The CDR3 nucleotides read TGCGCCAGCAGCACCTCTGGGACGGAAGCTTTCTTT.